The entry below gives a single T cell receptor (beta chain) sequence along with its context. Clones were sequenced by immunoSEQ multiplex PCR, and TCRdb holds only the in-frame ones, with some missing. The top ten clones hold 5% to 6.5% of a sample with 150,000 or so clones, around nine tenths of them seen once. CDR3 length: 19 amino acids. CDR1 is SGDLS and CDR2 is YYNGEE in the germline V gene. Trimming took off 0 bases at V and 1 base at J, with 19 bases between the two ends. These data originate in a study of T cell responses to AZD1222 COVID-19 vaccine. The source was peripheral blood, collected on day 0 of AZD1222 vaccination. This receptor was identified in an adult in good health. The chain is built from TRBV9 and TRBJ2-2, with D perhaps matching TRBD1 or TRBD2 (5 bases each). The CDR3 DNA is TGTGCCAGCAGCGTAGGGGACCCCTCTGACCCTTGGAACACCGGGGAGCTGTTTTTT. Translated: CASSVGDPSDPWNTGELFF.